Below are 17 T cell receptor beta chains sequenced from a single sample in a study of Graves' ophthalmopathy and Graves' hyperthyroidism (dated by TCRdb to the late 2010s). Instrument on record: Illumina HiSeq 2000. For repertoire sequencing, TCR beta CDR3 regions were amplified from RNA transcripts. The first round of RT-PCR was done with HTBI primers and the Qiagen OneStep RT-PCR kit, and was followed by a second round of multiplex PCR, then size selection and purification. The public reads were reprocessed in TCRdb via fastp at Q25 and MiXCR, keeping in-frame beta chains. Under each unique CDR3 protein, matching rows form one entry showing the most common genes and DNA. The sample includes more than 550,000 distinct CDR3 sequences, with under 50% observed a single time. 2.5% to 3.5% of the sample is in the top ten clones. What was sequenced was peripheral blood. Every receptor here comes from an adult man with Graves' ophthalmopathy.

CDR3 protein: CASSPFSGGNQETQYF. Here the CDR3 DNA reads TGTGCCAGCTCACCATTTAGCGGGGGGAACCAAGAGACCCAGTACTTC. V and J are TRBV14 and TRBJ2-5; 10 bases line up with TRBD2. CDR3 size: 16 residues. The germline V gene has CDR1 SGHDN and CDR2 FVKESK. J lost 0 bases, V lost 8 bases, and 9 bases had no gene match.

In the case of this clonotype: At one end the junction does not follow the germline gene, possibly because of a read error. The V call is TRBV7-8, the J call TRBJ1-1; no reliable D call. The CDR3 covers 13 residues. Germline loops: CDR1 SGHVS, CDR2 FQNEAQ. CDR3 region: CTSREFVGIEAFF. The CDR3 DNA is TGTACCAGCAGAGAATTCGTGGGGATAGAAGCTTTCTTT.

This clonotype was recorded many times. V and J are TRBV5-1 and TRBJ1-1; D is unclear. CDR3 length: 13 residues. In germline, CDR1 is SGHRS, CDR2 YFSETQ. With 2 bases removed from V and 4 bases from J, the gap between germline ends came to 9 bases. CDR3 residues: CASSFDTGTEAFF. For the CDR3, the DNA is TGCGCCAGCAGCTTCGACACGGGCACTGAAGCTTTCTTT.

The genes are TRBV2 and TRBJ1-2; tentative D call: TRBD1 (5 bases). Germline V gene data show CDR1 as SNHLY and CDR2 as FYNNEI. With 7 bases removed from V and 4 bases from J, the gap between germline ends came to 19 bases. This CDR3 has 15 residues. CDR3 sequence reads: CASKPGLASLYGYTF. The DNA for the CDR3 is TGTGCCAGCAAGCCGGGACTAGCATCCCTCTATGGCTACACCTTC. Full variable domain (missing parts from reference TRBV2 and TRBJ1-2): EPEVTQTPSHQVTQMGQEVILRCVPISNHLYFYWYRQILGQKVEFLVSFYNNEISEKSEIFDDQFSVERPDGSNFTLKIRSTKLEDSAMYFCASKPGLASLYGYTFGSGTRLTVV.

This clonotype has at least ten counts. The genes are TRBV25-1 and TRBJ2-7; 9 bases match TRBD1. The CDR3 sequence is 15 residues long. CDR1 MGHDK and CDR2 SYGVNS come from the germline V gene. V was clipped by 10 bases and J by 0 bases; unmatched bases: 10. The CDR3 nucleotides read TGTGCCACTAAGTCCGGGACAGGGAACTCCTACGAGCAGTACTTC. This encodes CATKSGTGNSYEQYF.

The chain carries TRBV2 and TRBJ1-1; no clear D. There are 12 residues in the CDR3. Trimming pared 10 bases from V and 1 base from J, leaving 10 bases between. Germline CDR1 is SNHLY and CDR2 is FYNNEI. The CDR3 loop reads CANGRRNTEAFF. CDR3 bases: TGTGCCAACGGACGGCGGAACACTGAAGCTTTCTTT.

V is TRBV9 and J is TRBJ1-3; no reliable D call. Germline V gives CDR1 SGDLS, CDR2 YYNGEE. V was shortened by 4 bases and J by 0 bases, with 11 bases between the two germline ends. The CDR3 has 15 amino acids. The CDR3 coding sequence is TGTGCCAGCAGCTTTGTAGGCCTCTCTGGAAACACCATATATTTT. Translation gives CASSFVGLSGNTIYF.

Remarks on this clonotype: This may come from a read error, since a much larger clone is one base off. As the CDR3 is not closed by the conserved phenylalanine or tryptophan, this likely results from a read error. The CDR3 DNA follows: TGTGCCAGCAGTGAAGGCACAAGAATGAACACTGAAGCTTTCCTT. Amino acids: CASSEGTRMNTEAFL. The J gene is TRBJ1-1, the V gene TRBV12-3 or TRBV12-4; D is unclear. The CDR3 contains 15 residues. Between the trimmed V and J ends, which lost 5 bases and 0 bases, there was a span of 13 bases.

Regarding this clonotype: Possible read error: a much larger clone is one base away. The chain combines TRBV10-2 with TRBJ2-5; the match to TRBD2 covers 7 bases. The germline gives CDR1 WSHSY, CDR2 SAAADI. The CDR3 sequence is 13 residues long. CDR3 sequence (DNA): TGTGCCAGCAGGCCTAGCGGCAAAGAGACCCAGTACTTC. Its translation: CASRPSGKETQYF.

A few counts support this clonotype. This chain links TRBV19 with TRBJ2-7; 11 bases are a match to TRBD1. Germline values: CDR1 LNHDA, CDR2 SQIVND (reference sequence). Unmatched junction bases numbered 8, after V lost 5 bases and J lost 2 bases. The CDR3 contains 16 residues. The CDR3 reads CASSPKPGQGAYEQYF. The CDR3 nucleotides are TGTGCCAGTAGTCCCAAACCGGGACAGGGGGCCTACGAGCAGTACTTC.

Remarks on this clonotype: A much larger clonotype is one base distant, so this may be a read error. The J gene is TRBJ1-1, the V gene TRBV5-1; tentatively, D is TRBD1 (6 bases). This CDR3 is 15 amino acids long. Trimming pared 4 bases from V and 6 bases from J, leaving 19 bases between. Germline V CDR1 and CDR2: SGHRS, YFSETQ. The CDR3 spells CASSPGQSIGAEAFF. CDR3 nucleotides: TGCGCCAGCAGCCCAGGACAGTCAATAGGCGCTGAAGCTTTCTTT.

Many counts were recorded for this clonotype. The chain recombines TRBV7-2 with TRBJ1-4, with D unclear. The CDR3 consists of 15 residues. The V gene lost 1 base and the J gene lost 0 bases, with 6 bases spanning the gap. Per the germline V gene, CDR1 is SGHTA and CDR2 is FQGNSA. The CDR3 sequence is CASSLVGATNEKLFF. Here the CDR3 DNA reads TGTGCCAGCAGCTTAGTGGGAGCAACTAATGAAAAACTGTTTTTT.

V is TRBV7-9 and J is TRBJ2-1; tentatively, D is TRBD1 or TRBD2 (5 bases each). The germline gives CDR1 SEHNR, CDR2 FQNEAQ (reference sequence). The CDR3 spans 14 residues. Trimming stripped 3 bases from V and 7 bases from J, with 13 bases between. The CDR3 coding sequence is TGTGCCAGCAGCTTTAGGGACGGCCTAAATGAGCAGTTCTTC. Translated, it gives CASSFRDGLNEQFF.

The chain uses TRBV9 and TRBJ1-1; D is uncertain. V was clipped by 7 bases and J by 4 bases, with 14 bases between them. The CDR3 length is 13 residues. Germline V CDR1 and CDR2: SGDLS, YYNGEE. CDR3 in amino acids: CASSPYGSTEAFF. The CDR3 DNA reads TGTGCCAGCTCACCGTACGGAAGCACTGAAGCTTTCTTT.

V usage is TRBV2 and J usage is TRBJ2-5; D is unresolved. Germline lookup yields CDR1 SNHLY and CDR2 FYNNEI. The CDR3 runs 12 residues. V was trimmed by 6 bases and J by 4 bases, leaving 9 bases between them. This CDR3 is CASSTRRETQYF. CDR3 nucleotide sequence: TGTGCCAGCAGCACTCGACGAGAGACCCAGTACTTC.

This clonotype was recorded many times. The rearrangement uses TRBV11-3 and TRBJ2-5, with D possibly matching TRBD1 (6 bases). This CDR3 is built from 14 residues. V shed 2 bases and J shed 3 bases, with 10 bases lying between them. The germline gives CDR1 SGHNT, CDR2 YENEEA. CDR3 residues: CASSLTTGKETQYF. The CDR3, as DNA: TGTGCCAGCAGCTTAACGACAGGCAAAGAGACCCAGTACTTC.

The V gene is TRBV5-1, the J gene TRBJ1-6; 10 bases are shared with TRBD1. The germline gives CDR1 SGHRS, CDR2 YFSETQ. This CDR3 region has 15 residues. Trimming at V came to 4 bases and at J to 10 bases, leaving 8 bases not matched to a gene. The CDR3, as DNA: TGCGCCAGCAGCCCTGGACAGGGGGTGTTGTCACCCCTCCACTTT. This codes for CASSPGQGVLSPLHF.